The 27 T cell receptor beta chains given below trace back to one sample, sequenced in a study of cytomegalovirus exposure and HLA in healthy donors. In the PCR, 60 Vbeta and 13 Jbeta primers were used. Assay used: immunoSEQ multiplex PCR; TCRdb lists only in-frame clones, some missing. The sample yields roughly 99,000 clones, about 80% seen once. The sample comprised PBMCs. These receptors came from a man aged 25 to 40 in good health and CMV-seropositive.

The CDR3 DNA sequence: TGTGCCAGCAGGCCTAGTAGTAACTATGGCTACACCTTC. This translates into CASRPSSNYGYTF. The chain combines TRBV2 with TRBJ1-2; D is unclear. Trimming removed 6 bases at V and 1 base at J, with 9 bases between. This CDR3 is 13 amino acids long. The germline gives CDR1 SNHLY, CDR2 FYNNEI.

The chain carries TRBV5-1 and TRBJ2-4, with a weak D call TRBD2 (6 bases). Trimming removed 0 bases from V and 0 bases from J, with 10 bases in between. This CDR3 spans 16 amino acids. Per the germline V gene, CDR1 is SGHRS and CDR2 is YFSETQ. This CDR3 reads CASSLDGLLAKNIQYF. Here the CDR3 DNA reads TGCGCCAGCAGCTTGGACGGACTACTAGCCAAAAACATTCAGTACTTC.

This chain connects TRBV11-3 to TRBJ2-3; 7 bases map to TRBD2. The CDR3 covers 15 residues. Trimming took 5 bases from V and 1 from J; bases not matched to a gene: 6. In germline, CDR1 is SGHNT, CDR2 YENEEA. CDR3 coding DNA: TGTGCCAGCAGCCCATCAGGACTAGGCACAGATACGCAGTATTTT. It encodes CASSPSGLGTDTQYF.

The chain combines TRBV19 with TRBJ2-7, with D tentatively TRBD1 (6 bases). This CDR3 contains 14 residues. CDR1 LNHDA and CDR2 SQIVND come from the germline V gene (reference sequence). V lost 6 bases, J lost 6 bases, and 18 bases lay in between. The DNA for the CDR3 is TGTGCCAGTAGGGCACAGGTATCAGGGGTCGAGCAGTACTTC. Translation gives CASRAQVSGVEQYF.

In regard to this clone: At one boundary the junction diverges from the germline segment, which might be a read error. This chain connects TRBV30 to TRBJ2-6, with a possible D match to TRBD2 (6 bases). Germline V lookup: CDR1 GTSNPN, CDR2 SVGIG (reference sequence). The CDR3 is 14 amino acids. Written as DNA, the CDR3 is TGTGCCTGGAGTGTACTGCGCGGGGCCAACGGCCTGACTTTC. Protein product: CAWSVLRGANGLTF.

J is TRBJ2-6 and V is TRBV11-2; D is perhaps TRBD2 (6 bases). CDR1 and CDR2 from the germline V gene are SGHAT and FQNNGV. V was clipped by 2 bases and J by 0 bases, with 11 bases between them. This CDR3 is built from 17 residues. The CDR3 reads CASSLTGGNSGANVLTF. CDR3 coding DNA: TGTGCCAGCAGCTTAACGGGCGGGAACTCTGGGGCCAACGTCCTGACTTTC.

V is TRBV19 and J is TRBJ1-5; 7 positions agree with TRBD1. Germline CDR1 reads LNHDA; CDR2 reads SQIVND (reference sequence). The V segment lost 4 bases and the J segment 3 bases; nucleotides outside the gene matches: 9. The CDR3 has 16 amino acids. The CDR3, as DNA: TGTGCCAGTAGTACAACCGGGACAGAGTCCAATCAGCCCCAGCATTTT. It encodes CASSTTGTESNQPQHF.

This clone was observed once. Relative to the germline gene, one junction end is altered; a read error may explain this. This chain connects TRBV11-2 to TRBJ2-4; 8 bases are a match to TRBD1. There are 16 residues in the CDR3. The V gene's germline CDR1 is SGHAT and CDR2 FQNNGV. This chain's CDR3 is CASSADRVISKNSQYF. The CDR3 DNA reads TGTGCCAGCAGCGCGGACAGGGTAATATCCAAAAACAGTCAGTACTTC.

This clone appeared a few times. The rearrangement links TRBV4-1 to TRBJ1-5, with D tentatively TRBD1 (6 bases). Between the trimmed V and J ends, which lost 0 bases and 7 bases, there was a span of 13 bases. The CDR3 is 15 residues long. Germline loops: CDR1 MGHRA, CDR2 YSYEKL. CDR3 in DNA: TGCGCCAGCAGCCAAGACGCCAGGGGCGGACAGCCCCAGCATTTT. Translating it yields CASSQDARGGQPQHF.

The rearrangement uses TRBV11-3 and TRBJ1-1; 9 bases line up with TRBD1. This CDR3 comprises 17 residues. V was clipped by 3 bases and J by 1 base; unmatched bases: 9. The germline V gene has CDR1 SGHNT and CDR2 YENEEA. The CDR3 DNA is TGTGCCAGCAGCTTGGGACAGGGAAGGGGTACGAACACTGAAGCTTTCTTT. This translates into CASSLGQGRGTNTEAFF.

The J gene is TRBJ2-2, the V gene TRBV7-9, with D uncertain. The V gene's germline CDR1 is SEHNR and CDR2 FQNEAQ (reference sequence). With 5 bases removed from V and 2 bases from J, the gap between germline ends came to 6 bases. The CDR3 length is 13 residues. This CDR3 reads CASSPTNTGELFF. For the CDR3, the DNA is TGTGCCAGCAGCCCTACTAACACCGGGGAGCTGTTTTTT. The variable domain in full, with the rest retrieved from reference TRBV7-9 and TRBJ2-2, is DTGVSQNPRHKITKRGQNVTFRCDPISEHNRLYWYRQTLGQGPEFLTYFQNEAQLEKSRLLSDRFSAERPKGSFSTLEIQRTEQGDSAMYLCASSPTNTGELFFGEGSRLTVL.

This sequence joins TRBV6-1 and TRBJ1-2, with 7 positions matching TRBD1. The CDR3 spans 14 residues. Germline values: CDR1 MNHNS, CDR2 SASEGT. With 8 bases clipped from V and 0 bases from J, the junction kept 6 bases outside the gene matches. As DNA, the CDR3 is TGTGCCAGCGGCAGGACAGGAGCTAACTATGGCTACACCTTC. Its translation: CASGRTGANYGYTF.

The J gene is TRBJ1-6, the V gene TRBV9; 9 bases align to TRBD1. CDR1 and CDR2 (germline): SGDLS, YYNGEE. The junction had 8 bases not matched to a gene; V was cut back by 4 bases and J by 9 bases. The CDR3 length is 15 residues. The CDR3 reads CASSTRDREASPLHF. The DNA for the CDR3 is TGTGCCAGCAGCACTCGGGACAGGGAGGCTTCACCCCTCCACTTT. The full variable domain, rest sourced from reference TRBV9 and TRBJ1-6, is DSGVTQTPKHLITATGQRVTLRCSPRSGDLSVYWYQQSLDQGLQFLIQYYNGEERAKGNILERFSAQQFPDLHSELNLSSLELGDSALYFCASSTRDREASPLHFGNGTRLTVT.

The rearrangement links TRBV5-1 to TRBJ2-3; TRBD1 matches at 9 bases. The CDR3 has 15 residues. Germline loops: CDR1 SGHRS, CDR2 YFSETQ. V lost 4 bases to trimming and J lost 5 bases; unmatched junction nucleotides: 8. The CDR3 region is CASSDTGGREDTQYF. The CDR3 region has the DNA TGCGCCAGCAGCGACACAGGGGGCAGGGAAGATACGCAGTATTTT.

Concerning this clone itself: The sample has other DNA sequences that encode this CDR3 too. This chain joins TRBV5-1 and TRBJ1-1; the D gene is possibly TRBD1 (6 bases). The CDR3 runs to 15 residues. Trimming left V 0 bases short and J 4 bases short, with 13 bases between. Germline-derived CDR1 and CDR2 are SGHRS and YFSETQ. The CDR3 spells CASSLDYQGRTEAFF. The CDR3 DNA follows: TGCGCCAGCAGCTTGGACTACCAGGGGCGCACTGAAGCTTTCTTT.

Comment on this clone: Distinct nucleotide sequences in the sample also encode this CDR3. This chain uses TRBV9 with TRBJ1-1, with D perhaps matching TRBD1 (6 bases). The CDR3 loop spans 13 amino acids. With 4 bases removed from V and 1 base from J, the gap between germline ends came to 8 bases. CDR1 and CDR2 (germline): SGDLS, YYNGEE. CDR3 DNA sequence: TGTGCCAGCAGCCTACAGGGGAACACTGAAGCTTTCTTT. Protein product: CASSLQGNTEAFF.

Concerning this clone itself: The junction does not match germline at one end; this may be a read error. The rearrangement joins TRBV7-9 to TRBJ2-5; D is uncertain. Germline CDR1 reads SEHNR; CDR2 reads FQNEAQ (reference sequence). The CDR3 sequence is 11 residues long. CDR3 coding DNA: TGTTCCAGCAGCTCCAGTGTGACCCAGTACTTC. This encodes CSSSSSVTQYF.

The chain uses TRBV7-9 and TRBJ2-7; 9 positions agree with TRBD2. The CDR3 sequence is 16 residues long. CDR1 SEHNR and CDR2 FQNEAQ come from the germline V gene (reference sequence). J lost 4 bases, V lost 7 bases, and 14 bases had no gene match. DNA of the CDR3: TGTGCCAGCAACCTAGGGTTGCGGGGGGGCCGATACGAGCAGTACTTC. It is translated as CASNLGLRGGRYEQYF.

The chain employs TRBV5-1 and TRBJ2-5, with TRBD2 as a possible D gene (5 bases). Germline assignment: CDR1 SGHRS and CDR2 YFSETQ. This CDR3 has 17 residues. Trimming took off 0 bases at V and 4 bases at J, with 19 bases between the two ends. CDR3 bases: TGCGCCAGCAGCTTGGAACCCGTGGTAGGAGGCTCAGAGACCCAGTACTTC. Translating gives CASSLEPVVGGSETQYF.

The chain combines TRBV11-3 with TRBJ2-2; 10 nucleotides agree with TRBD2. Looked up from germline, CDR1 is SGHNT and CDR2 is YENEEA. Unmatched junction bases numbered 9, after V lost 10 bases and J lost 7 bases. CDR3 length: 14 residues. The CDR3 DNA reads as TGTGCCATCCTAGCGGGGGAGTTACACGGGGAGCTGTTTTTT. It is translated as CAILAGELHGELFF.

The chain recombines TRBV2 with TRBJ2-7; D not certain. The germline gives CDR1 SNHLY, CDR2 FYNNEI. The CDR3 length is 12 residues. The V end lost 6 bases, the J end lost 0 bases, and 6 bases lay between the germline ends. CDR3 in DNA: TGTGCCAGCAGAGCACCCTCCTACGAGCAGTACTTC. Protein sequence: CASRAPSYEQYF.

This chain connects TRBV14 to TRBJ2-7; 7 bases map to TRBD1. The CDR3 totals 12 residues. Per the germline V gene, CDR1 is SGHDN and CDR2 is FVKESK. Trimming removed 10 bases from V and 0 bases from J; junction bases left unmatched: 3. In nucleotides, the CDR3 is TGTGCCACGGGACAGACCTCCTACGAGCAGTACTTC. Translation: CATGQTSYEQYF.

The table lists this clone with a few counts. The chain uses TRBV7-9 and TRBJ1-2, with 8 bases identical to TRBD1. The V segment lost 5 bases and the J segment 0 bases; nucleotides outside the gene matches: 8. This CDR3 spans 16 amino acids. Germline assignment: CDR1 SEHNR and CDR2 FQNEAQ (reference sequence). The CDR3 nucleotides read TGTGCCAGCAGCCCTCCTGGGACAGGCTCTAACTATGGCTACACCTTC. Translating it yields CASSPPGTGSNYGYTF.

The chain recombines TRBV10-3 with TRBJ2-2; TRBD2 aligns across 11 bases. CDR1 is ENHRY and CDR2 is SYGVKD in the germline V gene. J lost 4 bases, V lost 2 bases, and 9 bases had no gene match. This CDR3 has 18 amino acids. CDR3 nucleotide sequence: TGTGCCATCAGTGAGACCCGATCTAGCGGGGGGTTCACCGGGGAGCTGTTTTTT. Protein product: CAISETRSSGGFTGELFF.

The genes are TRBV7-2 and TRBJ1-5; possibly TRBD1 for D (6 bases). This CDR3 has 13 residues. The V gene lost 3 bases and the J gene lost 7 bases, with 10 bases spanning the gap. Germline lookup yields CDR1 SGHTA and CDR2 FQGNSA. The CDR3 DNA reads TGTGCCAGCAGCTTTGCAGGGGTGCAGCCCCAGCATTTT. It yields the protein CASSFAGVQPQHF.

The chain uses TRBV19 and TRBJ1-1, with a possible D match to TRBD1 (6 bases). With 4 bases removed from V and 10 bases from J, the gap between germline ends came to 16 bases. Germline CDR1 reads LNHDA; CDR2 reads SQIVND (reference sequence). The CDR3 spans 13 residues. The CDR3 nucleotides are TGTGCCAGTAGTACGACAGGACGTGGGGGAGCTTTCTTT. This gives the protein CASSTTGRGGAFF.

V gene TRBV13 combines with J gene TRBJ1-4; 8 positions agree with TRBD1. CDR1 and CDR2 from the germline V gene are PRHDT and FYEKMQ (reference sequence). Trimming removed 5 bases from V and 10 bases from J; junction bases left unmatched: 3. This CDR3 spans 12 amino acids. The CDR3 bases are TGTGCCAGCAGCCTTGACAGGGGAAAACTGTTTTTT. It is translated as CASSLDRGKLFF. Using reference TRBV13 and TRBJ1-4 for the parts outside the CDR3, the full variable domain is AAGVIQSPRHLIKEKRETATLKCYPIPRHDTVYWYQQGPGQDPQFLISFYEKMQSDKGSIPDRFSAQQFSDYHSELNMSSLELGDSALYFCASSLDRGKLFFGSGTQLSVL.